The T cell receptor beta chain under discussion was sequenced for a study of Ad26.COV2.S vaccination and SARS-CoV-2 variants. This CDR3 comprises 15 residues. V gave up 2 bases and J gave up 9 bases, with 19 bases separating them. The germline gives CDR1 SGHTA, CDR2 FQGNSA. This sample's treatment: around 19 received Ad26.COV2.S at low or high dose, single or two shots; 5 received placebo; per-sample allocation not given. The study sampled participants on day 63 after the first vaccine or placebo injection. Repertoires were generated with immunoSEQ multiplex PCR, while TCRdb's copy carries only in-frame clones and drops some. The profile shows roughly 420,000 clones, 85% to 90% of them singletons.

The source material was peripheral blood, sampled in a trial of Ad26.COV2.S vaccine versus placebo. The clonotype originates from a person between 18 and 65 years old who received the Ad26.COV2.S COVID-19 vaccine or a placebo. The chain couples TRBV7-2 to TRBJ2-5; a possible D gene is TRBD1 (5 bases). CDR3 DNA: TGTGCCAGCAGCTTAACCCAACGGGCAGGGATTGCCCAGTACTTC. It translates to CASSLTQRAGIAQYF.